These T cell receptor beta chains were read from a single sample in a study of blood T cell repertoires in COVID-19. Sequencing used immunoSEQ multiplex PCR; TCRdb keeps in-frame clones, though not all of them. The table shows roughly 330,000 clones, with approximately 85% occurring only once. Sequenced: peripheral blood. These receptors came from a woman between 45 and 60 years old with acute or convalescent COVID-19. Each CDR3 is given with its conserved first and last residue. A D gene is named only where the DNA matches it firmly. Some rows have no size entry. The others give once, few or many, or a class for an expanded clone.

D gene: TRBD2
V gene: TRBV9
clone size: .
J gene: TRBJ2-3
CDR3 protein: CASSVDGGSIPDTQYF
CDR3 DNA: TGTGCCAGCAGCGTAGATGGCGGGAGTATACCAGATACGCAGTATTTT

D gene: .
V gene: TRBV7-9
clone size: .
J gene: TRBJ1-4
CDR3 protein: CASSWPQGTTNEKLFF
CDR3 DNA: TGTGCCAGCAGCTGGCCCCAGGGGACAACTAATGAAAAACTGTTTTTT

D gene: .
V gene: TRBV5-1
clone size: many
J gene: TRBJ2-7
CDR3 protein: CASSLLQNYEQYF
CDR3 DNA: TGCGCCAGCAGCTTGCTACAGAACTACGAGCAGTACTTC

D gene: TRBD1
V gene: TRBV7-2
clone size: .
J gene: TRBJ1-4
CDR3 protein: CASSSTGMEEKLFF
CDR3 DNA: TGTGCCAGCAGCTCGACAGGGATGGAGGAAAAACTGTTTTTT

D gene: .
V gene: TRBV7-9
clone size: .
J gene: TRBJ2-3
CDR3 protein: CASSLATSTDTQYF
CDR3 DNA: TGTGCCAGCAGCTTAGCTACAAGCACAGATACGCAGTATTTT

D gene: TRBD2
V gene: TRBV6-2/TRBV6-3
clone size: .
J gene: TRBJ2-7
CDR3 protein: CASSYILATDEQYF
CDR3 DNA: TGTGCCAGCAGTTACATACTAGCGACGGACGAGCAGTACTTC

D gene: TRBD1
V gene: TRBV27
clone size: .
J gene: TRBJ2-7
CDR3 protein: CATSGDRDLYEQYF
CDR3 DNA: TGTGCCACCTCGGGGGACAGGGATTTGTACGAGCAGTACTTC

D gene: .
V gene: TRBV4-2
clone size: .
J gene: TRBJ1-4
CDR3 protein: CASSRLGGATNEKLFF
CDR3 DNA: TGTGCCAGCAGCCGTTTGGGGGGGGCAACTAATGAAAAACTGTTTTTT

D gene: .
V gene: TRBV28
clone size: .
J gene: TRBJ2-3
CDR3 protein: CASSLSKRRSTDTQYF
CDR3 DNA: TGTGCCAGCAGTTTATCCAAGCGGCGAAGCACAGATACGCAGTATTTT

D gene: .
V gene: TRBV7-2
clone size: .
J gene: TRBJ2-1
CDR3 protein: CASSSVQGNEQFF
CDR3 DNA: TGTGCCAGCAGCTCCGTTCAGGGGAATGAGCAGTTCTTC

D gene: .
V gene: TRBV19
clone size: .
J gene: TRBJ1-5
CDR3 protein: CASNVDSQRDQPQHF
CDR3 DNA: TGTGCCAGTAACGTGGACAGCCAGAGAGATCAGCCCCAGCATTTT

D gene: TRBD1
V gene: TRBV19
clone size: .
J gene: TRBJ1-2
CDR3 protein: CASIRSSGTGNFYGYTF
CDR3 DNA: TGTGCCAGTATCCGATCTTCTGGGACAGGGAATTTCTATGGCTACACCTTC

D gene: TRBD1
V gene: TRBV30
clone size: .
J gene: TRBJ1-6
CDR3 protein: CACLYRGRGYNSPLHF
CDR3 DNA: TGTGCCTGCCTATACAGGGGAAGGGGCTATAATTCACCCCTCCACTTT

D gene: TRBD1
V gene: TRBV24-1
clone size: .
J gene: TRBJ2-7
CDR3 protein: CATSESGTGGAYEQYF
CDR3 DNA: TGTGCCACCAGTGAGTCCGGGACAGGGGGTGCCTACGAGCAGTACTTC

D gene: TRBD2
V gene: TRBV6-6
clone size: .
J gene: TRBJ2-1
CDR3 protein: CASSRARTSGKYNEQFF
CDR3 DNA: TGTGCCAGCAGTCGAGCGCGGACTAGCGGGAAATACAATGAGCAGTTCTTC

D gene: TRBD1
V gene: TRBV5-1
clone size: .
J gene: TRBJ1-1
CDR3 protein: CASSSWIGQGKTEAFF
CDR3 DNA: TGCGCCAGCAGCTCTTGGATTGGACAGGGGAAGACTGAAGCTTTCTTT

D gene: TRBD2
V gene: TRBV18
clone size: .
J gene: TRBJ2-1
CDR3 protein: CASSPIRPSGYNEQFF
CDR3 DNA: TGTGCCAGCTCACCAATTCGGCCTAGCGGTTACAATGAGCAGTTCTTC

D gene: .
V gene: TRBV19
clone size: .
J gene: TRBJ2-4
CDR3 protein: CASHDREENIQYF
CDR3 DNA: TGTGCCAGTCATGACAGAGAGGAAAACATTCAGTACTTC

D gene: .
V gene: TRBV9
clone size: .
J gene: TRBJ2-6
CDR3 protein: CASSAGGDGANVLTF
CDR3 DNA: TGTGCCAGCAGCGCCGGGGGTGATGGGGCCAACGTCCTGACTTTC

D gene: .
V gene: TRBV27
clone size: few
J gene: TRBJ1-3
CDR3 protein: CASSMGSSGNTIYF
CDR3 DNA: TGTGCCAGCTCTATGGGCAGCTCTGGAAACACCATATATTTT

D gene: .
V gene: TRBV7-8
clone size: .
J gene: TRBJ2-7
CDR3 protein: CASTPNGYEQYF
CDR3 DNA: TGTGCCAGCACCCCTAACGGCTACGAGCAGTACTTC

D gene: .
V gene: TRBV5-1
clone size: .
J gene: TRBJ2-7
CDR3 protein: CASSLDNSYEQYF
CDR3 DNA: TGCGCCAGCAGCTTGGATAACTCCTACGAGCAGTACTTC

D gene: .
V gene: TRBV27
clone size: .
J gene: TRBJ2-3
CDR3 protein: CASSFVGQNTDTQYF
CDR3 DNA: TGTGCCAGCAGTTTTGTCGGACAAAACACAGATACGCAGTATTTT

D gene: .
V gene: TRBV24-1
clone size: .
J gene: TRBJ1-1
CDR3 protein: CATGQSRGEAFF
CDR3 DNA: TGTGCCACCGGGCAATCCAGGGGTGAAGCTTTCTTT

D gene: TRBD1
V gene: TRBV11-3
clone size: .
J gene: TRBJ2-7
CDR3 protein: CASSPTGQGYEQYF
CDR3 DNA: TGTGCCAGCAGCCCTACGGGACAGGGCTACGAGCAGTACTTC

D gene: TRBD1
V gene: TRBV20-1
clone size: .
J gene: TRBJ1-4
CDR3 protein: CSAGTGEKLFF
CDR3 DNA: TGCAGTGCTGGGACAGGTGAAAAACTGTTTTTT

D gene: .
V gene: TRBV5-4
clone size: .
J gene: TRBJ1-2
CDR3 protein: CASSLFGSEGLYGYTF
CDR3 DNA: TGTGCCAGCAGCTTGTTCGGGAGTGAGGGGTTATATGGCTACACCTTC

D gene: TRBD1
V gene: TRBV7-8
clone size: .
J gene: TRBJ2-1
CDR3 protein: CASSAKGTGGLWGSYNEQFF
CDR3 DNA: TGTGCCAGCAGCGCGAAAGGGACAGGGGGTCTATGGGGCTCCTACAATGAGCAGTTCTTC

D gene: .
V gene: TRBV2
clone size: .
J gene: TRBJ1-4
CDR3 protein: CASRPGQSRNEKLFF
CDR3 DNA: TGTGCCAGCAGACCAGGACAGAGCAGAAATGAAAAACTGTTTTTT

D gene: TRBD2
V gene: TRBV19
clone size: .
J gene: TRBJ2-7
CDR3 protein: CASSAQTSGRARFAYEQYF
CDR3 DNA: TGTGCCAGTAGTGCCCAAACTAGCGGGAGGGCCCGATTCGCCTACGAGCAGTACTTC

D gene: .
V gene: TRBV2
clone size: few
J gene: TRBJ1-4
CDR3 protein: CASSEAGRVGEKLFF
CDR3 DNA: TGTGCCAGCAGTGAAGCCGGCAGGGTAGGCGAAAAACTGTTTTTT

D gene: .
V gene: TRBV7-6
clone size: once
J gene: TRBJ1-2
CDR3 protein: CASSLSGLTNYGYTF
CDR3 DNA: TGTGCCAGCAGCTTGTCAGGGTTAACTAACTATGGCTACACCTTC

D gene: TRBD2
V gene: TRBV5-1
clone size: .
J gene: TRBJ2-5
CDR3 protein: CASSFSGMERETQYF
CDR3 DNA: TGCGCCAGCAGCTTTAGCGGGATGGAACGGGAGACCCAGTACTTC

D gene: TRBD2
V gene: TRBV28
clone size: .
J gene: TRBJ2-7
CDR3 protein: CASISGSPGEQYF
CDR3 DNA: TGTGCCAGCATTAGCGGGAGTCCAGGCGAGCAGTACTTC

D gene: .
V gene: TRBV9
clone size: .
J gene: TRBJ1-1
CDR3 protein: CASSPGSPEAFF
CDR3 DNA: TGTGCCAGCAGCCCCGGGTCTCCTGAAGCTTTCTTT

D gene: TRBD1
V gene: TRBV18
clone size: .
J gene: TRBJ1-4
CDR3 protein: CASSPARGKEKLFF
CDR3 DNA: TGTGCCAGCTCACCTGCCAGGGGGAAAGAAAAACTGTTTTTT

D gene: .
V gene: TRBV28
clone size: .
J gene: TRBJ2-2
CDR3 protein: CATHPREPRNTGELFF
CDR3 DNA: TGTGCCACCCACCCTCGAGAACCTCGAAACACCGGGGAGCTGTTTTTT